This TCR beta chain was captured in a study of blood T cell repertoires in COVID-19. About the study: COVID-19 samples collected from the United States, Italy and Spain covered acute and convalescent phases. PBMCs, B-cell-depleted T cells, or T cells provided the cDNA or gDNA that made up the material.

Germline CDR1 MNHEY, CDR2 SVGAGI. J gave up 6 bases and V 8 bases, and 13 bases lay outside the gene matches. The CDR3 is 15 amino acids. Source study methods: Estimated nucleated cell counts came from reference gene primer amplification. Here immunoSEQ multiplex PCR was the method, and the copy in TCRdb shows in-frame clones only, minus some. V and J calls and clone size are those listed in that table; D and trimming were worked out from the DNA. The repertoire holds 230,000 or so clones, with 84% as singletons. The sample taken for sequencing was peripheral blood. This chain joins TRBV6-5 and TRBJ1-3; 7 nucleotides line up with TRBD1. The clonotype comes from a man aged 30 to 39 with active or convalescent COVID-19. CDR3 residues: CASEGQVIGVNTIYF. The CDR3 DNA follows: TGTGCCAGCGAAGGACAGGTGATCGGTGTAAACACCATATATTTT.